The text below deals with one TCR beta chain. Sequencing was performed with immunoSEQ multiplex PCR; in TCRdb, only in-frame clones are kept and a portion is missing. The repertoire holds some 250,000 clones, roughly 88% seen once, with just under 0.8% in the top ten. The V gene's germline CDR1 is LNHNV and CDR2 YYDKDF (reference sequence). The length of the CDR3 is 21 residues. Unmatched junction bases numbered 19, after V lost 1 base and J lost 4 bases. This record belongs to a study of blood T cell repertoires in COVID-19. This sequence joins TRBV15 and TRBJ2-6; 7 bases are a match to TRBD1. This receptor was taken from a woman aged 25 to 39 with acute or convalescent COVID-19. The sample taken for sequencing was peripheral blood. CDR3 DNA: TGTGCCACCAGCAGAGGTGGGTCCGGAATTCGAGGGGGCTCCGGGGCCAACGTCCTGACTTTC. Amino acids: CATSRGGSGIRGGSGANVLTF.